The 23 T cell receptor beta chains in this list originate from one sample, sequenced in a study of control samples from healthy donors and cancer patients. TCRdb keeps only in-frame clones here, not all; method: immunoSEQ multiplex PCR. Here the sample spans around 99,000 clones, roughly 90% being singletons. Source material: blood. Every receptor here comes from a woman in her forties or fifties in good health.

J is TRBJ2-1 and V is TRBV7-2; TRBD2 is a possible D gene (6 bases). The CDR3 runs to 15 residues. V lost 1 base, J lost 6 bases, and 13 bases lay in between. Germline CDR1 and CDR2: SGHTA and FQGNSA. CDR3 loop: CASSLVRAGSNEQFF. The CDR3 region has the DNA TGTGCCAGCAGCTTAGTGCGGGCGGGGAGCAATGAGCAGTTCTTC.

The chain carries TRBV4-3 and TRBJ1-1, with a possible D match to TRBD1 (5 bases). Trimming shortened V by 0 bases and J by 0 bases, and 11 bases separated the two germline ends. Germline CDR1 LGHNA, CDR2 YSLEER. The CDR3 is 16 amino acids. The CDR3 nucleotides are TGCGCCAGCAGCCAAGATCGGGGCCGCCTGAACACTGAAGCTTTCTTT. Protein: CASSQDRGRLNTEAFF.

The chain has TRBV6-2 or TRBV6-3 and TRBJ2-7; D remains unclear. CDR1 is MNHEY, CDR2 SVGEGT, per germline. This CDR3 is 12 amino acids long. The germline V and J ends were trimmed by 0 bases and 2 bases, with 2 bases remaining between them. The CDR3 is CASSYSPYEQYV. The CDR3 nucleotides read TGTGCCAGCAGTTACTCCCCCTACGAGCAGTACGTC.

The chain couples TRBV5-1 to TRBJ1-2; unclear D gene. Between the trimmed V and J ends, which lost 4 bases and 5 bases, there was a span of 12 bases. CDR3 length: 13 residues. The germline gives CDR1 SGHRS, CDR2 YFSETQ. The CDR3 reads CASSVKGEYGYTF. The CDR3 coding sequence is TGCGCCAGCAGCGTAAAGGGAGAGTATGGCTACACCTTC. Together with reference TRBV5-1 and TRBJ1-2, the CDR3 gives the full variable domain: KAGVTQTPRYLIKTRGQQVTLSCSPISGHRSVSWYQQTPGQGLQFLFEYFSETQRNKGNFPGRFSGRQFSNSRSEMNVSTLELGDSALYLCASSVKGEYGYTFGSGTRLTVV.

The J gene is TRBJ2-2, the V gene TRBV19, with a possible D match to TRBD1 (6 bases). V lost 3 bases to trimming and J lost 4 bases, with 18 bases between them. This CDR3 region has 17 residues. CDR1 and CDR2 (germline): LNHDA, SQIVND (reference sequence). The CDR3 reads CASSIPRNREPTGELFF. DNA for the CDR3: TGTGCCAGTAGTATCCCCCGAAACAGGGAGCCCACCGGGGAGCTGTTTTTT.

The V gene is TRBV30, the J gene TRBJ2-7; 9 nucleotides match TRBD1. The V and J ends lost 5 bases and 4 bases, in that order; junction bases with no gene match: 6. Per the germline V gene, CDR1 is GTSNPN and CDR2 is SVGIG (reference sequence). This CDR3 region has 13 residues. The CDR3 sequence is CAWRGQGRYEQYV. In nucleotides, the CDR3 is TGTGCCTGGCGAGGACAGGGGCGTTACGAGCAGTACGTC.

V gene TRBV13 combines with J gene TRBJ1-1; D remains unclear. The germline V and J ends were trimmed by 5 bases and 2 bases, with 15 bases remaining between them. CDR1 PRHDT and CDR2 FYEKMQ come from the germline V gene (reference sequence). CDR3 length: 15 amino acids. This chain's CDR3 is CASSRSRPANTEAFF. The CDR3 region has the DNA TGTGCCAGCAGCCGATCACGCCCGGCCAACACTGAAGCTTTCTTT. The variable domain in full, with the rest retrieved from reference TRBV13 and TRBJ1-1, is AAGVIQSPRHLIKEKRETATLKCYPIPRHDTVYWYQQGPGQDPQFLISFYEKMQSDKGSIPDRFSAQQFSDYHSELNMSSLELGDSALYFCASSRSRPANTEAFFGQGTRLTVV.

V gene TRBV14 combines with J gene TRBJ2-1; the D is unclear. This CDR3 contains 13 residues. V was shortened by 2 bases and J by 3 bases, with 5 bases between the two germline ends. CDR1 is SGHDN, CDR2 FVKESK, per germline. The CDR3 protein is CASSQRNYNEQFF. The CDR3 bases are TGTGCCAGCAGCCAACGGAACTACAATGAGCAGTTCTTC.

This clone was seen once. This chain's CDR3 is CASSSGQGVGGANVLTF. DNA for the CDR3: TGTGCCAGCTCGTCAGGACAGGGGGTCGGTGGGGCCAACGTCCTGACTTTC. This chain links TRBV19 with TRBJ2-6; TRBD1 aligns across 10 bases. Germline assignment: CDR1 LNHDA and CDR2 SQIVND (reference sequence). The CDR3 spans 17 residues. The V gene end was trimmed by 9 bases and the J gene end by 3 bases; junction bases not matched to a gene: 11.

The CDR3 DNA follows: TGTGCCAGCGGCTGGGGGTTCGGGTTAGGAGAGACCCAGTACTTC. It translates to CASGWGFGLGETQYF. The chain is built from TRBV28 and TRBJ2-5; D tentatively fits TRBD1 or TRBD2 (5 bases each). With 8 bases removed from V and 4 bases from J, the gap between germline ends came to 20 bases. Germline V CDR1 and CDR2: MDHEN, SYDVKM. CDR3 length: 15 amino acids.

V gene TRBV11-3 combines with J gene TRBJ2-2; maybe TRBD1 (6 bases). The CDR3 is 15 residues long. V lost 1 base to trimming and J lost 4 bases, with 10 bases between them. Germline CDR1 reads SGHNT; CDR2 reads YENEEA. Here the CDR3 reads CASSLGTAFTGELFF. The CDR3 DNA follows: TGTGCCAGCAGCTTAGGGACAGCTTTCACCGGGGAGCTGTTTTTT.

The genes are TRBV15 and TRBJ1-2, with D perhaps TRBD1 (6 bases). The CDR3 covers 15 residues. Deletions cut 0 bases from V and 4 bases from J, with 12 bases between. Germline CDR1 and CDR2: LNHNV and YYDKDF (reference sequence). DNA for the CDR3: TGTGCCACCAGCAGAGAAGTACAGGGTCCCTATGGCTACACCTTC. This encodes CATSREVQGPYGYTF.

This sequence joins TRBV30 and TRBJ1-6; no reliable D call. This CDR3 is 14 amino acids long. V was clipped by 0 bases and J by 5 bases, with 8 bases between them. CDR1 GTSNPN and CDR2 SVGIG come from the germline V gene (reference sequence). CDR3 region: CAWSVRGNNSPLHF. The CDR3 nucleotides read TGTGCCTGGAGTGTACGAGGGAATAATTCACCCCTCCACTTT. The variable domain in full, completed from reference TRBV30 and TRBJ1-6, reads SQTIHQWPATLVQPVGSPLSLECTVEGTSNPNLYWYRQAAGRGLQLLFYSVGIGQISSEVPQNLSASRPQDRQFILSSKKLLLSDSGFYLCAWSVRGNNSPLHFGNGTRLTVT.

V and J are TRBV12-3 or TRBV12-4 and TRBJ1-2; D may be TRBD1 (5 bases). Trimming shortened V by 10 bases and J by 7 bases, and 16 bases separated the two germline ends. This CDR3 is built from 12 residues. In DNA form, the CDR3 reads TGTGCCACTAGAGAGGGGCATCGTGGCTACACCTTC. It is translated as CATREGHRGYTF.

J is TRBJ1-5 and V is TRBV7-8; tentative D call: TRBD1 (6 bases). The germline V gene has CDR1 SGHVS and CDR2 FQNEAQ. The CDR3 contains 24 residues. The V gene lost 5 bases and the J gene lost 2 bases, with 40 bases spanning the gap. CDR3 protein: CASSPTDTMYRVRVGNICNQPQHF. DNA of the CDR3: TGTGCCAGCAGCCCTACCGACACCATGTACAGGGTACGGGTAGGGAATATATGCAATCAGCCCCAGCATTTT.

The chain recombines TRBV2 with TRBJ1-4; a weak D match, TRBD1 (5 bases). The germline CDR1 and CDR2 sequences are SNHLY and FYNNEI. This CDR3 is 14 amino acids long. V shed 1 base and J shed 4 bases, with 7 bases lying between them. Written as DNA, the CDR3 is TGTGCCAGCAGTGAAGGAGGGGTTAATGAAAAACTGTTTTTT. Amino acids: CASSEGGVNEKLFF.

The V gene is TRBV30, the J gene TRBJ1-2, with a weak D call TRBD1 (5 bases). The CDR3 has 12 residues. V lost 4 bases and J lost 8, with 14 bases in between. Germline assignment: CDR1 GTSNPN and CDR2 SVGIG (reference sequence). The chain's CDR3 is CAWKGPAMGYTF. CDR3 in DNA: TGTGCCTGGAAGGGGCCCGCTATGGGCTACACCTTC.

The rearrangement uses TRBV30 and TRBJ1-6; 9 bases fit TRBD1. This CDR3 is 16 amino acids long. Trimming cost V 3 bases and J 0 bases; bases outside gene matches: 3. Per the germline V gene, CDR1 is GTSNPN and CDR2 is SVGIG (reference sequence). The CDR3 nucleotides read TGTGCCTGGAGCGGGACAGGGAGCTCCTATAATTCACCCCTCCACTTT. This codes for CAWSGTGSSYNSPLHF.

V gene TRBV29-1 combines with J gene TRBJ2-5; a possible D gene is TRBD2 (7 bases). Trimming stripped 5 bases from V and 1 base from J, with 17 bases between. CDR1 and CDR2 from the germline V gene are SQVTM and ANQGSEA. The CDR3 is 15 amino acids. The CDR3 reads CSVPSPGGRQETQYF. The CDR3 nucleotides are TGCAGCGTTCCGTCCCCCGGGGGGCGCCAAGAGACCCAGTACTTC.

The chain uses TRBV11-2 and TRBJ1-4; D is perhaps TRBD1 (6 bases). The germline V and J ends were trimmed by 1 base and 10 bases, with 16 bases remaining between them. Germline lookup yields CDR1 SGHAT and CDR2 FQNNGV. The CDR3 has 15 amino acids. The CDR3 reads CASSLGPGASGKLFF. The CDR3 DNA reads TGTGCCAGCAGCTTAGGCCCAGGGGCCTCAGGAAAACTGTTTTTT.

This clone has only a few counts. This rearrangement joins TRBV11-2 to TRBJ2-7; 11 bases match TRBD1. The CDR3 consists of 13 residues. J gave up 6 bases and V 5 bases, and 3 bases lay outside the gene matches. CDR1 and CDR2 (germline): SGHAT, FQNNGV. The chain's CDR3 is CASSPGTGGEQYF. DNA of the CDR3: TGTGCCAGCAGCCCCGGGACAGGGGGCGAGCAGTACTTC.

For the CDR3, the DNA is TGTGCCAGCGGAGAGGTCGAGCAGTACTTC. Protein product: CASGEVEQYF. The genes are TRBV11-2 and TRBJ2-7; D is uncertain. Germline CDR1 reads SGHAT; CDR2 reads FQNNGV. Trimming left V 8 bases short and J 6 bases short, with 8 bases between. This CDR3 has 10 residues.

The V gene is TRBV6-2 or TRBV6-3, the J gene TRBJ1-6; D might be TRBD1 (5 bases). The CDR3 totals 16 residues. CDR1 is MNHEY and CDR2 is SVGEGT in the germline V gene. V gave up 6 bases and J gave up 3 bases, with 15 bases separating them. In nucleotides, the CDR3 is TGTGCCAGCAGCCGGCCGACAGACATCTATAATTCACCCCTCCACTTT. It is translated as CASSRPTDIYNSPLHF.